These 23 T cell receptor beta chains came from one sample sequenced in a study of T cell repertoires in cytomegalovirus infection. Their recognized antigens are unknown. MiXCR was run by TCRdb on the reads, yielding one entry per CDR3 protein. The sample includes around 39,000 distinct CDR3 sequences, roughly 54% of them seen just once. Source: CD8+ T cells from cultured PBMCs, taken from culture after CMV antigen stimulation. These receptors all stem from a human donor in good health (CMV status not recorded). Some clones in this sample may be carry-over from other donors' samples.

The gene calls are TRBV14 and TRBJ2-3; 13 bases match TRBD2. Germline V gene data show CDR1 as SGHDN and CDR2 as FVKESK. The CDR3 loop spans 16 amino acids. The junction had 7 bases not matched to a gene; V was cut back by 4 bases and J by 6 bases. The CDR3 protein is CASSPLGLAGTDTQYF. The CDR3 DNA reads as TGTGCCAGCAGCCCCCTGGGACTAGCGGGGACCGATACGCAGTATTTT.

This clonotype showed up just a few times. The chain is built from TRBV6-5 and TRBJ1-5, with D tentatively TRBD1 (5 bases). This CDR3 is 14 amino acids long. Germline loops: CDR1 MNHEY, CDR2 SVGAGI. Between the trimmed V and J ends, which lost 2 bases and 1 base, there was a span of 6 bases. This chain's CDR3 is CASSYRDSNQPQHF. CDR3 DNA: TGTGCCAGCAGTTACCGGGACAGCAATCAGCCCCAGCATTTT.

The V call is TRBV6-5, the J call TRBJ1-3; D perhaps matches TRBD1 (6 bases). This CDR3 is built from 14 residues. Per germline, CDR1 MNHEY and CDR2 SVGAGI. The V gene lost 2 bases and the J gene lost 4 bases, with 9 bases spanning the gap. This chain's CDR3 is CASSYGTQGNTIYF. CDR3 in DNA: TGTGCCAGCAGTTACGGGACACAAGGAAACACCATATATTTT.

The V and J genes are TRBV28 and TRBJ2-1, with 8 positions matching TRBD2. This CDR3 spans 16 amino acids. The germline gives CDR1 MDHEN, CDR2 SYDVKM. V shed 5 bases, J shed 7 bases, and the junction held 13 bases outside the gene matches. The CDR3, as DNA: TGTGCCAGCAGTATCTTTTCGGGGGGGGCTGCGAATGAGCAGTTCTTC. The encoded protein is CASSIFSGGAANEQFF.

J is TRBJ2-7 and V is TRBV28; a possible D gene is TRBD2 (6 bases). Germline CDR1 MDHEN, CDR2 SYDVKM. CDR3 length: 15 residues. V gave up 4 bases and J gave up 0 bases, with 13 bases separating them. The CDR3 spells CASSSRRDDSYEQYF. For the CDR3, the DNA is TGTGCCAGCAGTTCTCGGAGGGACGACTCCTACGAGCAGTACTTC.

This clonotype turned up a few times. J is TRBJ2-3 and V is TRBV7-3, with 10 bases fitting TRBD2. V lost 5 bases to trimming and J lost 2 bases; unmatched junction nucleotides: 13. The CDR3 has 18 residues. CDR1 SGHTA and CDR2 FQGTGA come from the germline V gene. The CDR3 DNA reads as TGTGCCAGCAGCCTACCTAGCGGGGGCCCTATCATCACAGATACGCAGTATTTT. It is translated as CASSLPSGGPIITDTQYF.

This chain joins TRBV12-3 or TRBV12-4 and TRBJ2-4; tentative D call: TRBD1 (5 bases). V was cut by 6 bases and J by 1 base, with 10 bases left in between. The CDR3 has 14 amino acids. This chain's CDR3 is CASRPAGAKNIQYF. Here the CDR3 DNA reads TGTGCCAGCAGGCCCGCAGGGGCCAAAAACATTCAGTACTTC.

This clonotype came up a few times. The genes are TRBV7-9 and TRBJ1-1; no definite D call. Germline CDR1 and CDR2: SEHNR and FQNEAQ (reference sequence). CDR3 length: 12 amino acids. V was trimmed by 2 bases and J by 7 bases, leaving 8 bases between them. For the CDR3, the DNA is TGTGCCAGCAGCTTATCCGGCAATGAAGCTTTCTTT. Translated: CASSLSGNEAFF. Together with reference TRBV7-9 and TRBJ1-1, the CDR3 gives the full variable domain: DTGVSQNPRHKITKRGQNVTFRCDPISEHNRLYWYRQTLGQGPEFLTYFQNEAQLEKSRLLSDRFSAERPKGSFSTLEIQRTEQGDSAMYLCASSLSGNEAFFGQGTRLTVV.

The V and J genes are TRBV7-2 and TRBJ1-5; D unresolved. V shed 0 bases and J shed 0 bases, with 9 bases lying between them. The CDR3 is 16 amino acids. Germline V lookup: CDR1 SGHTA, CDR2 FQGNSA. The CDR3: CASSLAPVSSNQPQHF. As DNA, the CDR3 is TGTGCCAGCAGCTTAGCGCCAGTGTCTAGCAATCAGCCCCAGCATTTT. The full variable domain, rest sourced from reference TRBV7-2 and TRBJ1-5, is GAGVSQSPSNKVTEKGKDVELRCDPISGHTALYWYRQSLGQGLEFLIYFQGNSAPDKSGLPSDRFSAERTGGSVSTLTIQRTQQEDSAVYLCASSLAPVSSNQPQHFGDGTRLSIL.

This clonotype was seen repeatedly, ten times or more. This chain uses TRBV6-2 or TRBV6-3 with TRBJ2-5; D might be TRBD2 (6 bases). The CDR3 extends over 16 amino acids. Germline V gene lookup returns CDR1 MNHEY and CDR2 SVGEGT. Trimming stripped 1 base from V and 2 bases from J, with 14 bases between. CDR3 nucleotides: TGTGCCAGCAGTTACTGGCTAGCGTATTTACAAGAGACCCAGTACTTC. As protein: CASSYWLAYLQETQYF.

The gene calls are TRBV11-2 and TRBJ1-5; perhaps TRBD1 as D (5 bases). The CDR3 is made up of 14 amino acids. V was trimmed by 0 bases and J by 6 bases, leaving 9 bases between them. In germline, CDR1 is SGHAT, CDR2 FQNNGV. CDR3 in amino acids: CASSLDGAGQPQHF. Here the CDR3 DNA reads TGTGCCAGCAGCTTAGATGGGGCGGGTCAGCCCCAGCATTTT.

The V gene is TRBV20-1, the J gene TRBJ1-4; D is unclear. This CDR3 comprises 16 residues. The germline CDR1 and CDR2 sequences are DFQATT and SNEGSKA (reference sequence). The ends were cut back, 0 bases at V and 5 bases at J, with 16 bases in the middle. CDR3 sequence (DNA): TGCAGTGCTAGAGACTCGTTTGGGGAGGGAAATGAAAAACTGTTTTTT. This gives the protein CSARDSFGEGNEKLFF.

This clonotype was seen only once. Germline and junction disagree at one end, which may indicate a read error. The V gene is TRBV30, the J gene TRBJ2-1; 9 nucleotides align to TRBD1. Germline lookup yields CDR1 GTSNPN and CDR2 SVGIG (reference sequence). The CDR3 covers 13 residues. The CDR3 reads CSRRDREPDEQFF. The CDR3 nucleotides are TGCTCTCGCCGGGACAGGGAACCCGATGAGCAGTTCTTC.

The chain couples TRBV12-3 or TRBV12-4 to TRBJ2-1; no definite D call. The CDR3 totals 13 residues. V was cut by 7 bases and J by 4 bases, with 11 bases left in between. The CDR3 DNA reads TGTGCCAGCACTCCGAGGTCGTACAATGAGCAGTTCTTC. Its translation is CASTPRSYNEQFF.

The genes are TRBV7-6 and TRBJ2-5; TRBD2 matches 8 bases. This CDR3 contains 15 residues. Trimming cost V 4 bases and J 1 base; bases outside gene matches: 5. Germline CDR1 reads SGHVS; CDR2 reads FNYEAQ. CDR3 in DNA: TGTGCCAGCAGCTCGAGTAGCGGGACCCAAGAGACCCAGTACTTC. Translation gives CASSSSSGTQETQYF.

This clonotype was seen more than once but under ten times. The V and J genes are TRBV12-3 or TRBV12-4 and TRBJ1-1; a weak D match, TRBD1 (6 bases). The CDR3 extends over 15 amino acids. V was pared by 3 bases and J by 1 base, with 12 bases between. CDR3 in amino acids: CASSFPGEGNTEAFF. The DNA for the CDR3 is TGTGCCAGCAGTTTCCCAGGGGAAGGGAACACTGAAGCTTTCTTT.

This chain joins TRBV7-8 and TRBJ2-1; 11 bases agree with TRBD2. The CDR3 loop spans 15 amino acids. V lost 1 base, J lost 6 bases, and 2 bases stayed unmatched. In germline, CDR1 is SGHVS, CDR2 FQNEAQ. The CDR3: CASSLELAGANEQFF. For the CDR3, the DNA is TGTGCCAGCAGCTTAGAACTAGCGGGAGCCAATGAGCAGTTCTTC.

This clonotype was recorded a few times. This rearrangement joins TRBV28 to TRBJ1-1; tentative D call: TRBD1 (5 bases). V was cut by 3 bases and J by 3 bases, with 17 bases left in between. This CDR3 has 16 amino acids. The germline V gene has CDR1 MDHEN and CDR2 SYDVKM. The CDR3 reads CASSLSQGWWDTEAFF. The CDR3 DNA follows: TGTGCCAGCAGTTTGAGTCAGGGATGGTGGGACACTGAAGCTTTCTTT.

In regard to this clonotype: The junction does not match germline at one end; this may be a read error. The genes are TRBV7-4 and TRBJ2-7; TRBD1 matches 9 bases. This CDR3 has 15 residues. Germline loops: CDR1 SGHVT, CDR2 SQSDAQ. The CDR3 protein is CDSSDRYRGHYEHYF. The DNA of the CDR3 is TGTGACAGCAGTGACCGGTACAGGGGGCACTACGAGCATTACTTC.

The V gene is TRBV27, the J gene TRBJ1-2; tentatively, D is TRBD1 (5 bases). The CDR3 contains 12 residues. Germline-derived CDR1 and CDR2 are MNHEY and SMNVEV (reference sequence). Trimming took 4 bases from V and 8 from J, leaving 11 bases between them. The CDR3 sequence: CASSYGGIGYTF. DNA of the CDR3: TGTGCCAGCAGTTACGGGGGGATCGGCTACACCTTC.

This clonotype was observed a handful of times. The chain combines TRBV6-5 with TRBJ2-1; tentative D call: TRBD2 (7 bases). This CDR3 has 16 residues. Germline loops: CDR1 MNHEY, CDR2 SVGAGI. Trimming took off 6 bases at V and 4 bases at J, with 19 bases between the two ends. As DNA, the CDR3 is TGTGCCAGCAGCCACTGGGGGGGCGCGTTGTACAATGAGCAGTTCTTC. It yields the protein CASSHWGGALYNEQFF.

The V gene is TRBV27, the J gene TRBJ1-6, with TRBD1 identical over 9 bases. The junction had 7 bases not matched to a gene; V was cut back by 5 bases and J by 8 bases. The CDR3 contains 15 residues. In germline, CDR1 is MNHEY, CDR2 SMNVEV (reference sequence). The CDR3 spells CASSPRRTGDSPLHF. CDR3 bases: TGTGCCAGCAGTCCCCGCCGGACAGGGGATTCACCCCTCCACTTT.

This clonotype was detected only a few times. DNA of the CDR3: TGCAGTGCTAGAGATCCCCTAGCGCTCCCCTACGAGCAGTACTTC. It specifies CSARDPLALPYEQYF. The chain couples TRBV20-1 to TRBJ2-7, with D possibly being TRBD2 (6 bases). From germline, CDR1 is DFQATT and CDR2 SNEGSKA (reference sequence). V was pared by 0 bases and J by 2 bases, with 14 bases between. The CDR3 is 15 residues long.